The clone carrying this TCR beta chain has ten or more counts. The antigen is not known. Within a library made for alpha chains, this beta chain is off target, and its count is uninformative. This specimen comes from a study of spatial heterogeneity in lung cancer. Study-wide context: The mean occurrence of each unique TCR and UMI combination in raw reads exceeded eight.

Time point denoted: sample taken at primary tumor resection. There were roughly 72 donors, all of them untreated patients with early-stage non-small cell lung cancer. Whole-study findings and limits: Mutation tallies in tumors tracked expanded intratumoral alpha and beta TCR counts.

Via MiXCR, TCRdb re-called the 5' RACE reads, giving one row per CDR3 protein. The table has nearly 11,000 distinct CDR3 sequences, 4% to 6.5% seen once. Sequencing was performed on lung tumor tissue, taken at surgery. The clonotype originates from a male donor with early-stage non-small cell lung cancer.

The CDR3 nucleotides are TGCGCCAGCAGCAGGACAGGTGCCTACGAGCAGTACTTC. This sequence encodes CASSRTGAYEQYF. The rearrangement joins TRBV10-2 to TRBJ2-7; 7 bases agree with TRBD1. Losses at the gene ends were 6 bases for V and 2 bases for J; bases not matched to a gene: 4. In germline, CDR1 is WSHSY, CDR2 SAAADI. This CDR3 is built from 13 residues.